The next 25 T cell receptor beta chains were all read from a single sample in a study of human T cells and chemical hapten exposure. TCRdb re-called the RACE reads through MiXCR, storing one row per CDR3 protein. This table has roughly 38,000 distinct CDR3 sequences, approximately 7.6% appearing once. Time point defined: pre-sensitization, week 0. The treatment: therapeutic diphenylcyclopropenone sensitization with weekly scalp DPC. The specimen was whole blood, collected in connection with sensitization to the hapten diphenylcyclopropenone (DPC). These receptor sequences come from a woman in her forties or fifties with alopecia areata. Some clones in this sample may be carry-over from other donors' samples.

This clonotype was observed a handful of times. A read error is possible here, since a much larger clone lies one base away. This chain links TRBV18 with TRBJ1-1; the D is unclear. V lost 3 bases and J lost 1, with 15 bases in between. Germline V CDR1 and CDR2: KGHSH, LQKENI. This CDR3 has 16 residues. The CDR3 region has the DNA TGTGCCAGCTCACCGTACACCAGCCCGGAGAACACTGAAGCTTTCTTT. It codes for CASSPYTSPENTEAFF.

The chain uses TRBV19 and TRBJ1-4; D is undetermined. Germline V gives CDR1 LNHDA, CDR2 SQIVND (reference sequence). V dropped 7 bases and J dropped 3 bases, with 15 bases sitting between them. The CDR3 has 15 amino acids. This CDR3 reads CASTLGGVPNEKLFF. CDR3 bases: TGTGCCAGTACCTTAGGAGGCGTGCCTAATGAAAAACTGTTTTTT.

This clonotype came up many times. This rearrangement joins TRBV20-1 to TRBJ1-1; possible D gene TRBD1, 6 bases. Trimming left V 0 bases short and J 1 base short, with 12 bases between. CDR1 and CDR2 (germline): DFQATT, SNEGSKA (reference sequence). The CDR3 consists of 15 residues. CDR3 in DNA: TGCAGTGCTAGAGATCAAGGGGGTGCGAACACTGAAGCTTTCTTT. Protein sequence: CSARDQGGANTEAFF.

At least ten counts were recorded for this clonotype. This chain connects TRBV7-9 to TRBJ2-6, with D uncertain. The V end lost 5 bases, the J end lost 0 bases, and 14 bases lay between the germline ends. This CDR3 contains 17 residues. Germline assignment: CDR1 SEHNR and CDR2 FQNEAQ (reference sequence). CDR3 DNA sequence: TGTGCCAGCAGCCCAACCCTCCACCCCTCTGGGGCCAACGTCCTGACTTTC. It codes for CASSPTLHPSGANVLTF.

In this sample, this clonotype turned up many times. The rearrangement joins TRBV12-3 or TRBV12-4 to TRBJ1-1; 10 nucleotides line up with TRBD1. This CDR3 is built from 15 residues. V was pared by 6 bases and J by 4 bases, with 8 bases of the junction left unmatched. The CDR3 coding sequence is TGTGCCAGCAGCCCTACGGGACAGGGGCCCACTGAAGCTTTCTTT. Its protein is CASSPTGQGPTEAFF.

This clonotype has ten or more counts. This chain uses TRBV18 with TRBJ1-3; D gene ambiguous. The CDR3 totals 16 residues. Germline CDR1 and CDR2: KGHSH and LQKENI. Trimming pared 2 bases from V and 1 base from J, leaving 12 bases between. The CDR3 DNA reads TGTGCCAGCTCACCAAATGACTTGGTATCTGGAAACACCATATATTTT. Amino acid sequence: CASSPNDLVSGNTIYF.

This clonotype was detected ten times or more. The V and J genes are TRBV30 and TRBJ1-5; TRBD1 is a possible D gene (5 bases). CDR1 and CDR2 (germline): GTSNPN, SVGIG (reference sequence). V shed 0 bases and J shed 4 bases, with 7 bases lying between them. The CDR3 is made up of 13 amino acids. Here the CDR3 reads CAWSVGGNQPQHF. CDR3 DNA: TGTGCCTGGAGTGTTGGGGGTAATCAGCCCCAGCATTTT.

There are many counts of this clonotype. The rearrangement uses TRBV18 and TRBJ2-5; 9 nucleotides agree with TRBD1. V was clipped by 5 bases and J by 2 bases; unmatched bases: 3. The germline V gene has CDR1 KGHSH and CDR2 LQKENI. The CDR3 covers 14 residues. CDR3 nucleotide sequence: TGTGCCAGCTCAGCCGGACAGGGGCAAGAGACCCAGTACTTC. Amino acid sequence: CASSAGQGQETQYF.

This clonotype has ten or more counts. The gene calls are TRBV27 and TRBJ2-5, with TRBD2 matching 10 bases. The CDR3 loop spans 14 amino acids. V lost 8 bases to trimming and J lost 4 bases; unmatched junction nucleotides: 7. Looked up from germline, CDR1 is MNHEY and CDR2 is SMNVEV (reference sequence). The CDR3 sequence is CASRTSGGVETQYF. The CDR3 region has the DNA TGTGCCAGCCGGACTAGCGGAGGGGTAGAGACCCAGTACTTC.

The chain carries TRBV19 and TRBJ2-1, with D possibly matching TRBD1 (6 bases). Looked up from germline, CDR1 is LNHDA and CDR2 is SQIVND (reference sequence). The germline V and J ends were trimmed by 5 bases and 6 bases, with 11 bases remaining between them. The CDR3 length is 13 residues. The CDR3 protein is CASSEGTRNEQFF. The CDR3 nucleotides read TGTGCCAGTAGTGAGGGGACACGCAATGAGCAGTTCTTC.

The J gene is TRBJ1-1, the V gene TRBV2, with 9 bases aligning to TRBD1. Germline lookup yields CDR1 SNHLY and CDR2 FYNNEI. The CDR3 totals 14 residues. The J segment lost 3 bases and the V segment lost 5 bases, leaving 4 bases of the junction unmatched. This CDR3 reads CASSYRGPHTEAFF. Here the CDR3 DNA reads TGTGCCAGCAGTTACAGGGGGCCTCACACTGAAGCTTTCTTT.

This clonotype was detected ten times or more. The V and J genes are TRBV20-1 and TRBJ2-2, with D unresolved. CDR1 is DFQATT and CDR2 is SNEGSKA in the germline V gene (reference sequence). The CDR3 has 13 residues. The V and J ends lost 0 bases and 5 bases respectively, with 7 bases between them. The CDR3, as DNA: TGCAGTGCTAGAGATAGAGAGACCGGGGAGCTGTTTTTT. It translates to CSARDRETGELFF.

Many counts were recorded for this clonotype. The chain joins TRBV10-3 to TRBJ2-1; 8 nucleotides align to TRBD1. The CDR3 runs 14 residues. Trimming at V came to 6 bases and at J to 8 bases, leaving 9 bases not matched to a gene. CDR1 and CDR2 (germline): ENHRY, SYGVKD. CDR3 sequence (DNA): TGTGCCATCAGGAGAGGACAGGGTTTGGATGAGCAGTTCTTC. Translating gives CAIRRGQGLDEQFF.

This clonotype has a count of ten or more. V gene TRBV11-2 combines with J gene TRBJ2-7; 7 bases agree with TRBD1. The J segment lost 5 bases and the V segment lost 6 bases, leaving 10 bases of the junction unmatched. From germline, CDR1 is SGHAT and CDR2 FQNNGV. The CDR3 totals 14 residues. The CDR3 region is CASSYTGAGDEQYF. The CDR3 nucleotides read TGTGCCAGCAGTTATACAGGGGCTGGAGACGAGCAGTACTTC.

Comments on this clonotype: A much larger clone lies one base from this, so it may be a read error. The V gene is TRBV20-1, the J gene TRBJ1-1; TRBD1 is a possible D gene (5 bases). The germline V gene encodes CDR1 DFQATT and CDR2 SNEGSKA (reference sequence). This CDR3 comprises 16 residues. The CDR3 bases are TGCAGTGCTAGAGAGCCCCTGACAAGGGGAAACACTGAAGCTTTATTT. This gives the protein CSAREPLTRGNTEALF.

This clonotype has a count of ten or more. The rearrangement joins TRBV7-6 to TRBJ1-5; TRBD1 agrees at 7 bases. The CDR3 contains 18 residues. Germline V CDR1 and CDR2: SGHVS, FNYEAQ. V trimming: 5 bases; J trimming: 1 base; junction bases outside the gene matches: 14. This CDR3 reads CASSRGAGGYRSNQPQHF. The CDR3 coding sequence is TGTGCCAGCAGCCGAGGGGCAGGGGGATATAGAAGCAATCAGCCCCAGCATTTT. The full variable domain, with the rest looked up from reference TRBV7-6 and TRBJ1-5, is GAGVSQSPRYKVTKRGQDVALRCDPISGHVSLYWYRQALGQGPEFLTYFNYEAQQDKSGLPNDRFSAERPEGSISTLTIQRTEQRDSAMYRCASSRGAGGYRSNQPQHFGDGTRLSIL.

The chain is built from TRBV20-1 and TRBJ2-3, with 14 bases matching TRBD2. After removal of 5 bases from V and 4 bases from J, the junction contained 11 bases not matched to a gene. CDR1 and CDR2 (germline): DFQATT, SNEGSKA (reference sequence). CDR3 length: 17 residues. The CDR3: CSAGLAGGLSDADTQYF. In nucleotides, the CDR3 is TGCAGTGCTGGACTAGCGGGAGGCCTGTCGGACGCAGATACGCAGTATTTT.

This clonotype was seen ten or more times. The V and J genes are TRBV3-1 and TRBJ2-3; 9 bases map to TRBD2. Germline V gives CDR1 LGHDT, CDR2 YNNKEL (reference sequence). The CDR3 has 15 residues. With V trimmed by 2 bases and J by 4 bases, 4 bases remained unmatched. CDR3 DNA: TGTGCCAGCAGCCAACGGCTAGCGGGGCCAGATACGCAGTATTTT. It codes for CASSQRLAGPDTQYF.

This clonotype appeared many times. This chain links TRBV3-1 with TRBJ1-3; no reliable D call. CDR1 and CDR2 from the germline V gene are LGHDT and YNNKEL (reference sequence). The CDR3 runs 12 residues. Trimming stripped 6 bases from V and 3 bases from J, with 6 bases between. The CDR3 sequence is CASRGFGNTIYF. CDR3 nucleotide sequence: TGTGCCAGCAGGGGCTTTGGAAACACCATATATTTT.

This clonotype was counted at least ten times. The gene calls are TRBV20-1 and TRBJ2-2, with 7 bases aligning to TRBD2. CDR1 DFQATT and CDR2 SNEGSKA come from the germline V gene (reference sequence). The V and J ends lost 0 bases and 1 base, in that order; junction bases with no gene match: 5. There are 16 residues in the CDR3. The CDR3 DNA is TGCAGTGCTAGAGATCCGGCTAGCGGGAACACCGGGGAGCTGTTTTTT. Amino acid sequence: CSARDPASGNTGELFF.

This clonotype was detected ten times or more. The chain employs TRBV4-3 and TRBJ2-2; maybe TRBD1 (6 bases). Trimming left V 4 bases short and J 4 bases short, with 13 bases between. The CDR3 is made up of 15 amino acids. Germline values: CDR1 LGHNA, CDR2 YSLEER. The CDR3 region is CASSRDRSFTGELFF. DNA of the CDR3: TGCGCCAGCAGCCGAGACAGGTCCTTCACCGGGGAGCTGTTTTTT.

In this sample, this clonotype turned up many times. The chain uses TRBV12-3 or TRBV12-4 and TRBJ2-2, with TRBD2 matching 8 bases. This CDR3 is 15 amino acids long. Losses at the gene ends were 6 bases for V and 6 bases for J; bases not matched to a gene: 9. The CDR3 DNA follows: TGTGCCAGCAGAATTAGCGGGATTAGGTCCGGGGAGCTGTTTTTT. This sequence encodes CASRISGIRSGELFF.

This clonotype was observed many times. This rearrangement joins TRBV29-1 to TRBJ1-5; D not resolved. Germline V gene data show CDR1 as SQVTM and CDR2 as ANQGSEA. The CDR3 runs to 12 residues. Trimming took 0 bases from V and 7 from J, leaving 7 bases between them. The CDR3 is CSVEDGHQPQHF. The CDR3 DNA follows: TGCAGCGTTGAAGACGGCCACCAGCCCCAGCATTTT.

This clonotype was found a few times. This chain joins TRBV28 and TRBJ2-1, with a tentative D call TRBD2 (6 bases). This CDR3 contains 16 residues. Trimming pared 5 bases from V and 3 bases from J, leaving 17 bases between. In germline, CDR1 is MDHEN, CDR2 SYDVKM. The CDR3, as DNA: TGTGCCAGCAGTCCCCATTTGGGGGGTATCTACAATGAGCAGTTCTTC. Residues: CASSPHLGGIYNEQFF.

Ten or more counts support this clonotype. DNA of the CDR3: TGTGTCACACGCGCAGGGAGCAATCAGCCCCAGCATTTT. Residues: CVTRAGSNQPQHF. The rearrangement uses TRBV5-4 and TRBJ1-5; TRBD1 might be the D (5 bases). CDR1 is SGHNT, CDR2 YYREEE, per germline (reference sequence). The CDR3 extends over 13 amino acids.